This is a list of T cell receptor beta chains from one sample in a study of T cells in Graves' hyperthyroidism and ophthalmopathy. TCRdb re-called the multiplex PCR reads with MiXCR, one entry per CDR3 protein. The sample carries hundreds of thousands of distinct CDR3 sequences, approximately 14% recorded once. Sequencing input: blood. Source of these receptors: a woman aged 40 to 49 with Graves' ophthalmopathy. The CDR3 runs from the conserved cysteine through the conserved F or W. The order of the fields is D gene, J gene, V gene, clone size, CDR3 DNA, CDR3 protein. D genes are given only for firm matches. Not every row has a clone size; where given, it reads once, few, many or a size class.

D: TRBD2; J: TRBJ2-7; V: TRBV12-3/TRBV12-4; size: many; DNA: TGTGCCAGCAGTCCTCAAGCGGGAGTTGGCTACGAGCAGTACTTC; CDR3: CASSPQAGVGYEQYF
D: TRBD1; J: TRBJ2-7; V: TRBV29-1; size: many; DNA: TGCAGCGTTGAAGGGACAGGGAGGTTCGAGCAGTACTTC; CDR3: CSVEGTGRFEQYF
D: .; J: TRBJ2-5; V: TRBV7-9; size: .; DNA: TGTGCCAGCAGCTTAGTAGGTGGGGGCTATGAGACCCAGTACTTC; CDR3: CASSLVGGGYETQYF
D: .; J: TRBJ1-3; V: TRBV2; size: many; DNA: TGTGCCAGCAGTGAATTTGATGCCTCTGGAAACACCATATATTTT; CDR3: CASSEFDASGNTIYF
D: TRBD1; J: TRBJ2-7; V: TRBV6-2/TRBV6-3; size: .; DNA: TGTGTCACCATGGGGACAGGAAGGACCTACGAGCAGTACTTC; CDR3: CVTMGTGRTYEQYF
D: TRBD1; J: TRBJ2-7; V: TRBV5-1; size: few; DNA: TGCGCCAGCACCCCAGGGACAGGGATTTTCCACGAGCAGTACTTC; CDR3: CASTPGTGIFHEQYF
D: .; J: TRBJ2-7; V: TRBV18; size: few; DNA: TGTGCCAGCTCCTACGGGGGATTCTCCTACGAGCAGTACTTC; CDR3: CASSYGGFSYEQYF
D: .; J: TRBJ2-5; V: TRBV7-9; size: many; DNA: TGTGCCAGCAGCTTTGGAGTGGGAGGCCAAGAGACCCAGTACTTC; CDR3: CASSFGVGGQETQYF
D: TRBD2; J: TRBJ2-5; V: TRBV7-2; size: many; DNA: TGTGCCAGCAGCTTAGCGGCTAGCGGGAAAGAGACCCAGTACTTC; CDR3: CASSLAASGKETQYF
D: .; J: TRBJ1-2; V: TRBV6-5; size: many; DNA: TGTGCCAGCACCCCAGGGGCCCACGGCTACACCTTC; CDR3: CASTPGAHGYTF
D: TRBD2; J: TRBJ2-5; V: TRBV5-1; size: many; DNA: TGCGCCAGCACTCCGGGACTAGCGGGTGGAGAGACCCAGTACTTC; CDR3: CASTPGLAGGETQYF
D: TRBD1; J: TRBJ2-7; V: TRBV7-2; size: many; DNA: TGTGCCAGCAGAGCCTGGGACAGGGAGGACGAGCAGTACTTC; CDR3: CASRAWDREDEQYF
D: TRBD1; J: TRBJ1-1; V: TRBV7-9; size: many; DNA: TGTGCCAGCAGCTTACACAGGGGCGCGAACACTGAAGCTTTCTTT; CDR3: CASSLHRGANTEAFF
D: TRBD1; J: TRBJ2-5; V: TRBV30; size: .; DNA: TGTGCCCGGACAGGGCCCCCCGGTGGGAGAGAGACCCAGTACTTC; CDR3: CARTGPPGGRETQYF
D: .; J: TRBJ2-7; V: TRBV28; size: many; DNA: TGTGCCAGCAGTGGGGACCCCCCTGATACCTACGAGCAGTACTTC; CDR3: CASSGDPPDTYEQYF